Presented here are 27 T cell receptor beta chains from one specimen sequenced in a study of T cells in Graves' hyperthyroidism and ophthalmopathy. TCR beta CDR3 region amplification was performed from RNA transcripts. With the HTBI primer set, the TCR CDR3 went through a first round of RT-PCR. One entry per CDR3 protein, called by TCRdb with MiXCR from the multiplex PCR reads. This table has under 350,000 distinct CDR3 sequences, about 18% appearing once. Sequencing used blood. Receptor source: a woman in her sixties or seventies with Graves' ophthalmopathy.

This clonotype was detected a few times. The chain employs TRBV20-1 and TRBJ2-5; D not resolved. The CDR3 sequence is 15 residues long. From germline, CDR1 is DFQATT and CDR2 SNEGSKA (reference sequence). Deletions cut 1 base from V and 2 bases from J, with 14 bases between. Written as DNA, the CDR3 is TGCAGTGCTAGAGGTTCGGACGGACCTCAAGAGACCCAGTACTTC. It is translated as CSARGSDGPQETQYF.

This clonotype has at least ten counts. The rearrangement joins TRBV27 to TRBJ1-5; D not resolved. CDR1 is MNHEY and CDR2 is SMNVEV in the germline V gene (reference sequence). V was clipped by 5 bases and J by 1 base, with 12 bases between them. CDR3 size: 15 residues. CDR3 nucleotide sequence: TGTGCCAGCAGTCCTCGGATGGGGAGCAATCAGCCCCAGCATTTT. It yields the protein CASSPRMGSNQPQHF.

This clonotype was counted many times. The chain has TRBV10-3 and TRBJ1-2; perhaps TRBD1 as D (6 bases). Between the trimmed V and J ends, which lost 6 bases and 7 bases, there was a span of 24 bases. Germline CDR1 reads ENHRY; CDR2 reads SYGVKD. The CDR3 sequence is 16 residues long. CDR3 loop: CAISVTGRGDGGGYTF. The CDR3 DNA reads TGTGCCATCAGCGTGACAGGACGGGGAGACGGTGGTGGCTACACCTTC.

This clonotype was counted ten times or more. The rearrangement uses TRBV2 and TRBJ1-1; the D gene is possibly TRBD1 (6 bases). V was clipped by 7 bases and J by 5 bases, with 17 bases between them. The CDR3 sequence is 14 residues long. Germline lookup yields CDR1 SNHLY and CDR2 FYNNEI. CDR3 bases: TGTGCCAGCATCCCCCCGGACAGACAAACTGAAGCTTTCTTT. Translation gives CASIPPDRQTEAFF.

This clonotype was detected a few times. J is TRBJ1-2 and V is TRBV20-1; maybe TRBD1 (5 bases). Germline values: CDR1 DFQATT, CDR2 SNEGSKA (reference sequence). The CDR3 covers 15 residues. Trimming took 5 bases from V and 4 from J, leaving 20 bases between them. The CDR3 DNA sequence: TGCAGTGCTCCCATGCCCACAGGATGGAGCTATGGCTACACCTTC. It is translated as CSAPMPTGWSYGYTF.

This clonotype was found many times. The chain joins TRBV20-1 to TRBJ2-1; D may be TRBD2 (6 bases). The germline gives CDR1 DFQATT, CDR2 SNEGSKA (reference sequence). The CDR3 consists of 15 residues. The CDR3 sequence is CLATTGTSSYNEQFF. CDR3 sequence (DNA): TGCCTTGCTACCACCGGGACTTCCTCCTACAATGAGCAGTTCTTC.

This clonotype showed up many times. The chain couples TRBV27 to TRBJ1-1; a possible D gene is TRBD1 (5 bases). Looked up from germline, CDR1 is MNHEY and CDR2 is SMNVEV (reference sequence). With 2 bases removed from V and 1 base from J, the gap between germline ends came to 35 bases. The CDR3 length is 23 residues. The CDR3 nucleotides read TGTGCCAGCAGTTTACGAATCCGGGGCGGTCCACCTGTAAGGGTCGGTCGGAACACTGAAGCTTTCTTT. Protein product: CASSLRIRGGPPVRVGRNTEAFF.

Ten or more counts support this clonotype. The chain recombines TRBV20-1 with TRBJ1-2; the D gene is possibly TRBD1 (5 bases). The CDR3 is made up of 13 amino acids. V shed 5 bases and J shed 3 bases, with 13 bases lying between them. Germline assignment: CDR1 DFQATT and CDR2 SNEGSKA (reference sequence). The DNA of the CDR3 is TGCAGTGCTGGGAGACGGGGGGACTATGGCTACACCTTC. This gives the protein CSAGRRGDYGYTF.

This clonotype has ten or more counts. The chain has TRBV6-1 and TRBJ1-3, with no clear D. The CDR3 contains 13 residues. Trimming took 11 bases from V and 2 from J, leaving 13 bases between them. In germline, CDR1 is MNHNS, CDR2 SASEGT. The CDR3: CASKEPAGNTIYF. Here the CDR3 DNA reads TGTGCCTCTAAGGAGCCGGCTGGAAACACCATATATTTT.

This clonotype has at least ten counts. The CDR3 sequence: CASSELGSYEQYF. In DNA, the CDR3 is TGTGCCAGCAGCGAACTAGGCTCCTACGAGCAGTACTTC. The V gene is TRBV7-2, the J gene TRBJ2-7, with TRBD2 as a possible D gene (5 bases). V was clipped by 5 bases and J by 0 bases, with 8 bases between them. The CDR3 totals 13 residues. Per germline, CDR1 SGHTA and CDR2 FQGNSA.

This clonotype was seen at least ten times. The chain recombines TRBV29-1 with TRBJ1-5, with D hard to call. V lost 4 bases, J lost 4 bases, and 8 bases lay in between. This CDR3 has 12 amino acids. Germline V gene lookup returns CDR1 SQVTM and CDR2 ANQGSEA. CDR3 sequence: CSVVSDNQPQHF. The CDR3 bases are TGCAGCGTTGTGTCAGATAATCAGCCCCAGCATTTT.

The rearrangement links TRBV20-1 to TRBJ2-2; maybe TRBD2 (6 bases). The CDR3 is 15 amino acids. Trimming took 6 bases from V and 2 from J, leaving 16 bases between them. Looked up from germline, CDR1 is DFQATT and CDR2 is SNEGSKA (reference sequence). The CDR3 reads CSAQNGGGNTGELFF. The CDR3 region has the DNA TGCAGTGCACAAAACGGGGGTGGAAACACCGGGGAGCTGTTTTTT.

This clonotype was detected only a few times. The CDR3 nucleotides read TGTGCCAGCAGTGACAGGGACAGCGGACATCTCCCCCGCTACGAGCAGTACTTC. It translates to CASSDRDSGHLPRYEQYF. V usage is TRBV2 and J usage is TRBJ2-7; 7 bases align to TRBD1. The length of the CDR3 is 18 residues. Germline CDR1 is SNHLY and CDR2 is FYNNEI. V shed 3 bases, J shed 3 bases, and the junction held 17 bases outside the gene matches.

The V call is TRBV29-1, the J call TRBJ2-1, with TRBD2 identical over 10 bases. Per the germline V gene, CDR1 is SQVTM and CDR2 is ANQGSEA. V dropped 7 bases and J dropped 2; count of bases not matched to a gene: 8. CDR3 size: 15 residues. CDR3 sequence: CSEGHGTSAYNEQFF. The CDR3 nucleotides read TGCAGCGAGGGCCACGGGACTAGCGCCTACAATGAGCAGTTCTTC.

This clonotype was counted many times. The chain joins TRBV7-3 to TRBJ2-3; the D is unclear. CDR3 length equals 13 residues. Per germline, CDR1 SGHTA and CDR2 FQGTGA. The germline V and J ends were trimmed by 2 bases and 5 bases, with 8 bases remaining between them. The chain's CDR3 is CASSLGLEDTQYF. DNA of the CDR3: TGTGCCAGCAGCTTAGGGCTGGAAGATACGCAGTATTTT. Based on the CDR3 plus reference TRBV7-3 and TRBJ2-3, the full variable domain is GAGVSQTPSNKVTEKGKYVELRCDPISGHTALYWYRQSLGQGPEFLIYFQGTGAADDSGLPNDRFFAVRPEGSVSTLKIQRTERGDSAVYLCASSLGLEDTQYFGPGTRLTVL.

About this clonotype itself: A much larger clone lies a single base off, so this may be a read error. CDR3 loop: CASSIRRDGNTGAFF. As DNA, the CDR3 is TGTGCCAGCAGCATAAGAAGGGACGGGAACACTGGAGCTTTCTTT. The chain links TRBV11-2 to TRBJ2-2; weak D call: TRBD1 (5 bases). The last part of the DNA fits TRBJ1-1 better; the J call may be wrong. This CDR3 comprises 15 residues. CDR1 SGHAT and CDR2 FQNNGV come from the germline V gene.

The table lists this clonotype with a few counts. The chain links TRBV27 to TRBJ1-1; 7 nucleotides agree with TRBD1. This CDR3 region has 15 residues. CDR1 and CDR2 (germline): MNHEY, SMNVEV (reference sequence). With V trimmed by 2 bases and J by 3 bases, 6 bases remained unmatched. The CDR3 region is CASSLGARGDTEAFF. CDR3 sequence (DNA): TGTGCCAGCAGTTTAGGGGCCAGGGGGGACACTGAAGCTTTCTTT.

This clonotype has at least ten counts. The chain employs TRBV2 and TRBJ1-5; 8 nucleotides line up with TRBD1. Germline CDR1 reads SNHLY; CDR2 reads FYNNEI. V shed 6 bases and J 7 bases; nucleotides not matched to a gene: 5. The length of the CDR3 is 13 residues. CDR3 sequence (DNA): TGTGCCAGCAGAGGACAGGGTTTCCAGCCCCAGCATTTT. This sequence encodes CASRGQGFQPQHF.

This clonotype was picked up many times. The chain links TRBV6-2 or TRBV6-3 to TRBJ2-2; maybe TRBD1 (5 bases). V lost 5 bases to trimming and J lost 4 bases, with 14 bases between them. CDR3 length: 15 amino acids. Germline V gene lookup returns CDR1 MNHEY and CDR2 SVGEGT. CDR3 region: CASSPDRAGTGELFF. The CDR3 DNA sequence: TGTGCCAGCAGTCCCGACAGAGCTGGCACCGGGGAGCTGTTTTTT.

The V call is TRBV19, the J call TRBJ2-7; 13 bases fit TRBD2. This CDR3 is built from 18 residues. Trimming removed 1 base from V and 1 base from J; junction bases left unmatched: 7. The V gene's germline CDR1 is LNHDA and CDR2 SQIVND (reference sequence). In nucleotides, the CDR3 is TGTGCCAGTAGTATAGCTGGCCTGACTAGCGGGAGGTCCTACGAGCAGTACTTC. Amino acids: CASSIAGLTSGRSYEQYF.

This rearrangement joins TRBV19 to TRBJ1-3, with TRBD1 as a possible D gene (5 bases). The CDR3 is 16 amino acids. Germline V CDR1 and CDR2: LNHDA, SQIVND (reference sequence). Deletions cut 10 bases from V and 0 bases from J, with 19 bases between. CDR3 sequence: CATTAAGRSSGNTIYF. DNA of the CDR3: TGTGCCACGACAGCTGCAGGACGGTCCTCTGGAAACACCATATATTTT.

V and J are TRBV4-3 and TRBJ1-2; the D gene is possibly TRBD1 (5 bases). V dropped 0 bases and J dropped 4 bases, with 15 bases sitting between them. Per germline, CDR1 LGHNA and CDR2 YSLEER. CDR3 length: 16 amino acids. CDR3 amino acids: CASSQDNGQGGYGYTF. CDR3 in DNA: TGCGCCAGCAGCCAAGATAACGGTCAGGGCGGCTATGGCTACACCTTC.

This clonotype was recorded many times. This chain links TRBV28 with TRBJ1-4, with TRBD1 as a possible D gene (5 bases). The CDR3 is 16 residues long. CDR1 is MDHEN, CDR2 SYDVKM, per germline. The V and J ends lost 5 bases and 6 bases respectively, with 19 bases between them. CDR3 DNA sequence: TGTGCCAGCAGTACATTAGGGACCGCGCGGGATGAAAAACTGTTTTTT. The encoded protein is CASSTLGTARDEKLFF.

This clonotype has more than one count but fewer than ten. The rearrangement links TRBV19 to TRBJ1-4; TRBD1 is a possible D gene (6 bases). Germline V gene sequence: CDR1 LNHDA, CDR2 SQIVND (reference sequence). Trimming pared 6 bases from V and 0 bases from J, leaving 20 bases between. CDR3 length: 18 residues. In DNA form, the CDR3 reads TGTGCCAGTAGCCAGGGGAGGAGAAGTCGTTCAACTAATGAAAAACTGTTTTTT. This sequence encodes CASSQGRRSRSTNEKLFF. Full variable domain (missing parts from reference TRBV19 and TRBJ1-4): DGGITQSPKYLFRKEGQNVTLSCEQNLNHDAMYWYRQDPGQGLRLIYYSQIVNDFQKGDIAEGYSVSREKKESFPLTVTSAQKNPTAFYLCASSQGRRSRSTNEKLFFGSGTQLSVL.

This clonotype was counted at least ten times. The chain employs TRBV12-3 or TRBV12-4 and TRBJ1-2; 9 bases are shared with TRBD1. Trimming at V came to 7 bases and at J to 1 base, leaving 7 bases not matched to a gene. This CDR3 comprises 15 residues. CDR3 in amino acids: CASTRPGQGNYGYTF. The CDR3 DNA reads as TGTGCCAGCACCCGTCCGGGACAGGGTAACTATGGCTACACCTTC.

Details on this clonotype: Since a much larger clone is just one base distant, this may be a read error. The CDR3 DNA reads TGTGTCAGCAGTTACGAGGCAGGAAGGGTGAACACTGAAGCTTTCTTT. This codes for CVSSYEAGRVNTEAFF. The chain has TRBV6-5 and TRBJ1-1; D gene uncertain. The CDR3 sequence is 16 residues long. The germline gives CDR1 MNHEY, CDR2 SVGAGI.

In regard to this clonotype: This could be a read error, since a much larger clone is one nucleotide away. V and J are TRBV20-1 and TRBJ1-4; the D is unclear. V was clipped by 8 bases and J by 8 bases, with 9 bases between them. The germline gives CDR1 DFQATT, CDR2 SNEGSKA (reference sequence). The CDR3 loop spans 10 amino acids. This chain's CDR3 is CSTFGEKLFF. In DNA, the CDR3 is TGCAGTACGTTTGGGGAAAAACTGTTTTTT.